The 32 T cell receptor beta chains given below trace back to one sample, sequenced in a study of CD8+ T cells in alopecia areata (dated by TCRdb to the late 2010s). The time point tag for this specimen amounts to: around 29 days on oral tofacitinib. This sample's treatment or condition label indicates: oral pan-JAK inhibitor, 5-10 mg twice daily. Preparation of the library involved the immunoSEQ multiplex PCR assay. RNA was extracted from all samples and reverse transcribed into cDNA, which served as template for TCR sequencing. Held by TCRdb, this immuneACCESS table contains in-frame sequences only and omits some clones. Under half of the omission traces to an unresolved V gene where checked; the cause of the rest is unknown. The sample table shows a few hundred thousand clones, and approximately 57% are seen once. The ten largest clonotypes hold roughly 1.5% of the sample. Sequencing used CD4+ T cells sorted from blood, obtained at week 4, from a patient treated with tofacitinib. The source of these receptors is a human donor with alopecia areata.

On this clone itself: The sample has other DNA sequences that encode this CDR3 too. The chain uses TRBV7-2 and TRBJ2-3; D ambiguous. Trimming took 1 base from V and 1 from J, leaving 3 bases between them. CDR1 is SGHTA, CDR2 FQGNSA, per germline. The CDR3 length is 13 residues. The CDR3 protein is CASSLVRTDTQYF. CDR3 coding DNA: TGTGCCAGCAGCTTAGTACGCACAGATACGCAGTATTTT.

The chain couples TRBV19 to TRBJ1-5, with D possibly TRBD1 on 5 matching bases. Trimming took 5 bases from V and 6 from J, leaving 11 bases between them. CDR3 length: 13 amino acids. Per germline, CDR1 LNHDA and CDR2 SQIVND (reference sequence). The chain's CDR3 is CASSSHQGQPQHF. CDR3 DNA sequence: TGTGCCAGTAGTTCCCACCAGGGTCAGCCCCAGCATTTT.

This chain connects TRBV4-3 to TRBJ1-2, with D unclear. Between the trimmed V and J ends, which lost 0 bases and 2 bases, there was a span of 10 bases. The CDR3 sequence is 15 residues long. The germline gives CDR1 LGHNA, CDR2 YSLEER. The CDR3 nucleotides are TGCGCCAGCAGCCAAGATCTACCCCGGAACTATGGCTACACCTTC. Protein: CASSQDLPRNYGYTF.

The chain couples TRBV30 to TRBJ1-1; D is perhaps TRBD1 (5 bases). Trimming pared 1 base from V and 10 bases from J, leaving 13 bases between. Germline lookup yields CDR1 GTSNPN and CDR2 SVGIG (reference sequence). This CDR3 is 12 amino acids long. The CDR3 DNA is TGTGCCTGGAGTGCCGGGACCGTCGGAGCTTTCTTT. Its translation: CAWSAGTVGAFF.

The chain links TRBV29-1 to TRBJ1-5; no firm D call. Germline CDR1 and CDR2: SQVTM and ANQGSEA. V was pared by 4 bases and J by 1 base, with 11 bases between. This CDR3 region has 14 residues. The CDR3 region is CSVVLGMSNQPQHF. In DNA, the CDR3 is TGCAGCGTTGTTTTAGGGATGAGCAATCAGCCCCAGCATTTT.

The chain carries TRBV29-1 and TRBJ2-1; possibly TRBD2 for D (6 bases). The CDR3 is 15 residues long. V was pared by 6 bases and J by 0 bases, with 15 bases between. Germline values: CDR1 SQVTM, CDR2 ANQGSEA. The CDR3 reads CSVGESGLSYNEQFF. The CDR3 DNA reads TGCAGCGTGGGGGAATCGGGACTCTCCTACAATGAGCAGTTCTTC.

This sequence joins TRBV30 and TRBJ1-2; D is unclear. The CDR3 is made up of 13 amino acids. The germline V gene encodes CDR1 GTSNPN and CDR2 SVGIG (reference sequence). V lost 0 bases and J lost 8, with 13 bases in between. The CDR3 reads CAWSVRQLTGYTF. CDR3 DNA: TGTGCCTGGAGTGTCCGACAACTGACCGGCTACACCTTC.

CDR3 DNA sequence: TGCAGCTCCCGGCAGGGTTCGAACACTGAAGCTTTCTTT. Amino acid sequence: CSSRQGSNTEAFF. The chain combines TRBV29-1 with TRBJ1-1; D may be TRBD1 (5 bases). Germline V CDR1 and CDR2: SQVTM, ANQGSEA. Trimming took off 8 bases at V and 1 base at J, with 14 bases between the two ends. The length of the CDR3 is 13 residues.

J is TRBJ2-7 and V is TRBV7-6; D is perhaps TRBD1 (6 bases). The CDR3 has 16 amino acids. Trimming cost V 1 base and J 4 bases, with 17 bases left between them. The germline CDR1 and CDR2 sequences are SGHVS and FNYEAQ. DNA of the CDR3: TGTGCCAGCAGCTTAGGGGTCGGGCAGGGGCGGTACGAGCAGTACTTC. As protein: CASSLGVGQGRYEQYF.

This rearrangement joins TRBV29-1 to TRBJ2-4; possibly TRBD2 for D (5 bases). The CDR3 has 13 residues. V lost 5 bases and J 6 bases, leaving 14 bases between the germline ends. Germline V gene lookup returns CDR1 SQVTM and CDR2 ANQGSEA. The CDR3 DNA reads as TGCAGCGTTAATACGGGAAACCTAAACATTCAGTACTTC. This codes for CSVNTGNLNIQYF.

This clone was counted only a few times. The genes are TRBV11-3 and TRBJ2-3; D remains ambiguous. The CDR3 contains 12 residues. V lost 0 bases and J lost 2, with 0 bases in between. Germline CDR1 is SGHNT and CDR2 is YENEEA. This CDR3 reads CASSLDTDTQYF. CDR3 coding DNA: TGTGCCAGCAGCTTAGACACAGATACGCAGTATTTT.

CDR3 DNA: TGTGCCAGCAGTGATTCTGATCGATATGGCTACACCTTC. Its translation: CASSDSDRYGYTF. The chain joins TRBV25-1 to TRBJ1-2; D not resolved. This CDR3 is built from 13 residues. Trimming stripped 3 bases from V and 5 bases from J, with 10 bases between. From germline, CDR1 is MGHDK and CDR2 SYGVNS.

This clone was seen only a few times. The chain uses TRBV27 and TRBJ2-2; D call uncertain. Germline V gene sequence: CDR1 MNHEY, CDR2 SMNVEV (reference sequence). V shed 3 bases and J shed 4 bases, with 6 bases lying between them. CDR3 length: 13 amino acids. CDR3 loop: CASSFVVTGELFF. CDR3 sequence (DNA): TGTGCCAGCAGTTTTGTAGTCACCGGGGAGCTGTTTTTT.

In regard to this clone: In the same sample, other DNA sequences code for this CDR3. The chain recombines TRBV14 with TRBJ2-1; D gene unclear. There are 11 residues in the CDR3. Germline values: CDR1 SGHDN, CDR2 FVKESK. V was trimmed by 1 base and J by 6 bases, leaving 1 base between them. The CDR3 DNA is TGTGCCAGCAGCCAAGTCAATGAGCAGTTCTTC. It yields the protein CASSQVNEQFF. Complete variable domain (other parts from reference TRBV14 and TRBJ2-1): EAGVTQFPSHSVIEKGQTVTLRCDPISGHDNLYWYRRVMGKEIKFLLHFVKESKQDESGMPNNRFLAERTGGTYSTLKVQPAELEDSGVYFCASSQVNEQFFGPGTRLTVL.

J is TRBJ2-6 and V is TRBV9; no clear D. The V gene lost 4 bases and the J gene lost 5 bases, with 10 bases spanning the gap. This CDR3 contains 14 residues. Germline CDR1 is SGDLS and CDR2 is YYNGEE. CDR3 sequence (DNA): TGTGCCAGCAGCATAACGACCTGGGCCAACGTCCTGACTTTC. Its translation is CASSITTWANVLTF.

The rearrangement joins TRBV7-9 to TRBJ2-3; 13 bases align to TRBD2. The CDR3 sequence is 17 residues long. V shed 4 bases and J 3 bases; nucleotides not matched to a gene: 7. Germline CDR1 is SEHNR and CDR2 is FQNEAQ (reference sequence). CDR3 amino acids: CASSSTTGLAGTDTQYF. The CDR3 DNA reads TGTGCCAGCAGCTCAACCACGGGACTAGCGGGGACAGATACGCAGTATTTT.

The rearrangement joins TRBV7-2 to TRBJ2-1; no clear D. V was trimmed by 4 bases and J by 3 bases, leaving 7 bases between them. Germline CDR1 reads SGHTA; CDR2 reads FQGNSA. CDR3 length equals 13 residues. CDR3 region: CASSSFIYNEQFF. CDR3 in DNA: TGTGCCAGCAGCTCCTTTATCTACAATGAGCAGTTCTTC.

This chain uses TRBV5-4 with TRBJ2-7; 8 positions agree with TRBD2. The V segment lost 0 bases and the J segment 3 bases; nucleotides outside the gene matches: 8. Germline V gene sequence: CDR1 SGHNT, CDR2 YYREEE (reference sequence). The CDR3 extends over 16 amino acids. DNA of the CDR3: TGTGCCAGCAGCTTGGATCTCACTAGCGGAGGCTACGAGCAGTACTTC. Encoded protein: CASSLDLTSGGYEQYF.

This clone was detected a few times. The chain uses TRBV6-1 and TRBJ2-2; D may be TRBD1 (5 bases). This CDR3 region has 17 residues. Germline values: CDR1 MNHNS, CDR2 SASEGT. V lost 4 bases and J 1 base, leaving 16 bases between the germline ends. The CDR3 protein is CASSGSRATENTGELFF. The CDR3 DNA follows: TGTGCCAGCAGTGGATCGAGAGCGACAGAGAACACCGGGGAGCTGTTTTTT.

This clone has only a few counts. The CDR3 bases are TGTGCCAGCAGTTTACTTGCTCGGGGGGTGTTCGCCGAGCAGTACTTC. Residues: CASSLLARGVFAEQYF. The chain is built from TRBV28 and TRBJ2-7, with 7 bases fitting TRBD2. The CDR3 loop spans 16 amino acids. J lost 6 bases, V lost 2 bases, and 13 bases had no gene match. CDR1 and CDR2 from the germline V gene are MDHEN and SYDVKM.

The J gene is TRBJ1-5, the V gene TRBV4-3, with D perhaps TRBD1 (6 bases). This CDR3 comprises 16 residues. Germline V lookup: CDR1 LGHNA, CDR2 YSLEER. V was shortened by 4 bases and J by 8 bases, with 21 bases between the two germline ends. The CDR3 bases are TGCGCCAGCAGCCCTCAGACTCGGGACAAATATAAGCCCCAGCATTTT. Translated, it gives CASSPQTRDKYKPQHF.

The chain is built from TRBV14 and TRBJ2-1; D may be TRBD1 (6 bases). Trimming cost V 0 bases and J 2 bases, with 14 bases left between them. The CDR3 runs to 17 residues. Germline lookup yields CDR1 SGHDN and CDR2 FVKESK. CDR3 in DNA: TGTGCCAGCAGCCAAGAGAATTGGCAGGGGACCTACAATGAGCAGTTCTTC. It specifies CASSQENWQGTYNEQFF.

This clone was seen only once. The chain is built from TRBV5-6 and TRBJ1-2; D ambiguous. Germline V CDR1 and CDR2: SGHDT, YYEEEE. Trimming shortened V by 3 bases and J by 7 bases, and 10 bases separated the two germline ends. This CDR3 region has 12 residues. CDR3 sequence reads: CASSYPASGYTF. CDR3 bases: TGTGCCAGCAGCTATCCAGCTAGTGGCTACACCTTC. The full variable domain, its missing parts supplied by reference TRBV5-6 and TRBJ1-2, is DAGVTQSPTHLIKTRGQQVTLRCSPKSGHDTVSWYQQALGQGPQFIFQYYEEEERQRGNFPDRFSGHQFPNYSSELNVNALLLGDSALYLCASSYPASGYTFGSGTRLTVV.

V gene TRBV5-1 combines with J gene TRBJ1-2; a weak D match, TRBD1 (6 bases). This CDR3 region has 14 residues. Germline values: CDR1 SGHRS, CDR2 YFSETQ. With 1 base removed from V and 7 bases from J, the gap between germline ends came to 14 bases. The CDR3 spells CASSLSGDLGGYTF. DNA of the CDR3: TGCGCCAGCAGCTTGTCAGGGGATCTTGGTGGCTACACCTTC.

The chain recombines TRBV7-9 with TRBJ1-1; no clear D gene. The CDR3 loop spans 13 amino acids. CDR1 and CDR2 from the germline V gene are SEHNR and FQNEAQ (reference sequence). V lost 2 bases and J lost 8, with 12 bases in between. Written as DNA, the CDR3 is TGTGCCAGCAGCTTAACACACGCGTACGAAGCTTTCTTT. This gives the protein CASSLTHAYEAFF.

This chain uses TRBV7-9 with TRBJ1-6; no definite D call. V was clipped by 1 base and J by 8 bases, with 18 bases between them. The CDR3 sequence is 17 residues long. The germline CDR1 and CDR2 sequences are SEHNR and FQNEAQ (reference sequence). The CDR3 coding sequence is TGTGCCAGCAGCTTAGAGATTGGACGGGGTCGGGATTCACCCCTCCACTTT. This gives the protein CASSLEIGRGRDSPLHF.

The chain uses TRBV4-3 and TRBJ2-5; the D gene could be TRBD1 or TRBD2 (5 bases each). This CDR3 is built from 15 residues. Trimming shortened V by 4 bases and J by 2 bases, and 14 bases separated the two germline ends. The germline gives CDR1 LGHNA, CDR2 YSLEER. CDR3 nucleotides: TGCGCCAGCAGCCGACAACTCTGGGGGCAAGAGACCCAGTACTTC. Encoded protein: CASSRQLWGQETQYF.

The V gene is TRBV19, the J gene TRBJ2-1; D is uncertain. The CDR3 consists of 15 residues. V was clipped by 3 bases and J by 4 bases, with 13 bases between them. Germline CDR1 reads LNHDA; CDR2 reads SQIVND (reference sequence). Here the CDR3 reads CASSIITAQYNEQFF. In DNA, the CDR3 is TGTGCCAGTAGTATTATAACGGCCCAATACAATGAGCAGTTCTTC. Full variable domain (missing parts from reference TRBV19 and TRBJ2-1): DGGITQSPKYLFRKEGQNVTLSCEQNLNHDAMYWYRQDPGQGLRLIYYSQIVNDFQKGDIAEGYSVSREKKESFPLTVTSAQKNPTAFYLCASSIITAQYNEQFFGPGTRLTVL.

As concerns this clone: At one end the junction does not follow the germline gene, possibly because of a read error. Within the sample, other DNA sequences also encode this same CDR3. The chain recombines TRBV29-1 with TRBJ1-4, with unresolved D. In germline, CDR1 is SQVTM, CDR2 ANQGSEA. The CDR3 is 12 residues long. CDR3 sequence reads: CSGGSPDEKLFF. In DNA, the CDR3 is TGCAGCGGAGGCTCACCGGATGAAAAACTGTTCTTT. Filled out from reference TRBV29-1 and TRBJ1-4, the complete variable domain reads SAVISQKPSRDICQRGTSLTIQCQVDSQVTMMFWYRQQPGQSLTLIATANQGSEATYESGFVIDKFPISRPNLTFSTLTVSNMSPEDSSIYLCSGGSPDEKLFFGSGTQLSVL.

The CDR3 nucleotides read TGTGCCAGCAGTTTTGGTGTTGACAGGGATTTGATATTTCCCAAAAACATTCAGTACTTC. This sequence encodes CASSFGVDRDLIFPKNIQYF. V usage is TRBV28 and J usage is TRBJ2-4, with 7 nucleotides matching TRBD1. Losses at the gene ends were 3 bases for V and 2 bases for J; bases not matched to a gene: 19. The CDR3 contains 20 residues. The germline V gene encodes CDR1 MDHEN and CDR2 SYDVKM. Full variable domain (remainder filled in from reference TRBV28 and TRBJ2-4): DVKVTQSSRYLVKRTGEKVFLECVQDMDHENMFWYRQDPGLGLRLIYFSYDVKMKEKGDIPEGYSVSREKKERFSLILESASTNQTSMYLCASSFGVDRDLIFPKNIQYFGAGTRLSVL.

The chain links TRBV6-6 to TRBJ1-2; D remains unclear. Trimming removed 6 bases at V and 8 bases at J, with 13 bases between. The germline CDR1 and CDR2 sequences are MNHNY and SVGAGI (reference sequence). The CDR3 covers 12 residues. This CDR3 is CASSHREGGYTF. In DNA form, the CDR3 reads TGTGCCAGCAGCCATCGGGAGGGAGGCTACACCTTC.

The CDR3 nucleotides are TGCAGCGTTGTGGGCCTAGCGGGGGTAGCAGATACGCAGTATTTT. It is translated as CSVVGLAGVADTQYF. The chain combines TRBV29-1 with TRBJ2-3, with TRBD2 matching over 10 bases. CDR1 is SQVTM, CDR2 ANQGSEA, per germline. CDR3 length equals 15 residues. V shed 4 bases, J shed 4 bases, and the junction held 8 bases outside the gene matches.